Presented here are 9 T cell receptor beta chains from one specimen sequenced in a study of blood T cell repertoires in COVID-19. Assay: immunoSEQ multiplex PCR; the TCRdb copy retains only in-frame clones and omits some. The sample holds a few hundred thousand clones; about 87% are singletons and the top ten take 6.9%. The sequenced sample consisted of peripheral blood. The receptors stem from a woman younger than 45 who had recovered from COVID-19.

The chain carries TRBV5-5 and TRBJ2-7; D remains unclear. This CDR3 is built from 16 residues. CDR1 SGHKS and CDR2 YYEKEE come from the germline V gene (reference sequence). Trimming cost V 1 base and J 0 bases, with 14 bases left between them. The CDR3: CASSLFSAESSYEQYF. The DNA for the CDR3 is TGTGCCAGCAGCTTGTTCTCTGCGGAGAGCTCCTACGAGCAGTACTTC.

J is TRBJ2-5 and V is TRBV2; D not resolved. The CDR3 totals 13 residues. Trimming pared 4 bases from V and 4 bases from J, leaving 10 bases between. Germline-derived CDR1 and CDR2 are SNHLY and FYNNEI. This CDR3 reads CASSGGNAETQYF. The CDR3, as DNA: TGTGCCAGCAGTGGCGGTAATGCAGAGACCCAGTACTTC.

The chain links TRBV5-4 to TRBJ2-7; tentatively, D is TRBD2 (5 bases). This CDR3 has 15 residues. Trimming took off 1 base at V and 3 bases at J, with 14 bases between the two ends. Germline V CDR1 and CDR2: SGHNT, YYREEE (reference sequence). In nucleotides, the CDR3 is TGTGCCAGCAGCTTGCCGGGATCCTTGGGCTACGAGCAGTACTTC. Its translation is CASSLPGSLGYEQYF.

This clone is a singleton in its sample. The rearrangement joins TRBV29-1 to TRBJ2-3; no firm D call. The CDR3 runs 13 residues. Per germline, CDR1 SQVTM and CDR2 ANQGSEA. The V end lost 7 bases, the J end lost 2 bases, and 13 bases lay between the germline ends. The CDR3: CSATPPNTDTQYF. CDR3 coding DNA: TGCAGCGCTACACCTCCCAACACAGATACGCAGTATTTT.

This chain's CDR3 is CASSLVTFLDGGYTF. For the CDR3, the DNA is TGTGCCAGCAGCTTAGTAACTTTCCTAGATGGTGGCTACACCTTC. This rearrangement joins TRBV7-2 to TRBJ1-2; D call uncertain. V lost 1 base and J 7 bases, leaving 16 bases between the germline ends. This CDR3 is built from 15 residues. Per the germline V gene, CDR1 is SGHTA and CDR2 is FQGNSA.

This sequence joins TRBV7-8 and TRBJ2-7; 7 bases line up with TRBD1. Unmatched junction bases numbered 7, after V lost 5 bases and J lost 3 bases. Germline values: CDR1 SGHVS, CDR2 FQNEAQ. This CDR3 is built from 14 residues. The CDR3 loop reads CASSGDRAFYEQYF. CDR3 DNA: TGTGCCAGCAGCGGAGACAGGGCTTTCTACGAGCAGTACTTC. The full variable domain, completed using reference TRBV7-8 and TRBJ2-7, is GAGVSQSPRYKVAKRGQDVALRCDPISGHVSLFWYQQALGQGPEFLTYFQNEAQLDKSGLPSDRFFAERPEGSVSTLKIQRTQQEDSAVYLCASSGDRAFYEQYFGPGTRLTVT.

V gene TRBV7-8 combines with J gene TRBJ2-7; the match to TRBD1 covers 7 bases. The V gene's germline CDR1 is SGHVS and CDR2 FQNEAQ. The CDR3 spans 15 residues. Trimming at V came to 4 bases and at J to 2 bases, leaving 8 bases not matched to a gene. Here the CDR3 DNA reads TGTGCCAGCAGCTCATCCGGGACAGAGACCTACGAGCAGTACTTC. This encodes CASSSSGTETYEQYF.

Note on this clone: The same CDR3 arises from other DNA sequences in this sample as well. This rearrangement joins TRBV7-9 to TRBJ2-7, with 7 bases that match TRBD1. J lost 3 bases, V lost 1 base, and 3 bases had no gene match. CDR1 is SEHNR, CDR2 FQNEAQ, per germline (reference sequence). CDR3 length: 14 amino acids. CDR3 nucleotides: TGTGCCAGCAGCTTAGGGCAGGGGGACTACGAGCAGTACTTC. It encodes CASSLGQGDYEQYF.

The chain is built from TRBV5-5 and TRBJ1-1; TRBD1 agrees at 9 bases. CDR3 length equals 15 residues. V gave up 2 bases and J gave up 9 bases; unmatched junction bases: 11. In germline, CDR1 is SGHKS, CDR2 YYEKEE (reference sequence). The CDR3 loop is CASSFSGTGKGQAFF. Here the CDR3 DNA reads TGTGCCAGCAGCTTCTCCGGGACAGGGAAAGGACAAGCTTTCTTT.